A single sample is the source of the 30 T cell receptor beta chains below, sequenced in a study of CD8+ T cells in alopecia areata. RNA extraction and reverse transcription yielded cDNA as sequencing template. Only in-frame clones appear in the TCRdb table, and some are missing; sequencing was by immunoSEQ multiplex PCR. This sample has over 90,000 clones, with about 60% found just once. Sequencing was carried out using CD4+ T cells sorted from blood. The receptor set was obtained from a human donor in good health.

This chain uses TRBV25-1 with TRBJ1-2; unclear D gene. CDR1 MGHDK and CDR2 SYGVNS come from the germline V gene. The CDR3 extends over 14 amino acids. V lost 2 bases to trimming and J lost 8 bases, with 15 bases between them. The CDR3 nucleotides are TGTGCCAGCAGTGAAAGTCCTAGGGCCGGCGGCTACACCTTC. Translating it yields CASSESPRAGGYTF.

V gene TRBV9 combines with J gene TRBJ2-1; D not certain. The CDR3 loop spans 14 amino acids. Germline V lookup: CDR1 SGDLS, CDR2 YYNGEE. With 0 bases removed from V and 4 bases from J, the gap between germline ends came to 8 bases. In DNA, the CDR3 is TGTGCCAGCAGCGTAGCAACTCAATACAATGAGCAGTTCTTC. It specifies CASSVATQYNEQFF.

The V gene is TRBV6-5, the J gene TRBJ2-3; 8 nucleotides align to TRBD2. The CDR3 runs to 14 residues. J was trimmed by 10 bases and V by 5 bases; bases with no gene match: 11. Germline CDR1 is MNHEY and CDR2 is SVGAGI. The CDR3 coding sequence is TGTGCCAGCAGTCAACCGGGGACTAGGTCTGCGCAGTATTTT. Translated, it gives CASSQPGTRSAQYF.

The chain is built from TRBV7-6 and TRBJ1-1; D gene unclear. V dropped 0 bases and J dropped 1 base, with 3 bases sitting between them. The CDR3 contains 13 residues. Germline-derived CDR1 and CDR2 are SGHVS and FNYEAQ. CDR3: CASSLARNTEAFF. As DNA, the CDR3 is TGTGCCAGCAGCTTAGCAAGGAACACTGAAGCTTTCTTT.

This chain links TRBV29-1 with TRBJ2-7; TRBD1 aligns across 10 bases. With 4 bases clipped from V and 5 bases from J, the junction kept 5 bases outside the gene matches. Germline V lookup: CDR1 SQVTM, CDR2 ANQGSEA. This CDR3 contains 13 residues. CDR3 coding DNA: TGCAGCGTTGGCCGGACAGGGGGGAACGAGCAGTACTTC. It translates to CSVGRTGGNEQYF.

V is TRBV5-4 and J is TRBJ2-3, with a tentative D call TRBD2 (7 bases). Trimming shortened V by 3 bases and J by 1 base, and 18 bases separated the two germline ends. Per the germline V gene, CDR1 is SGHNT and CDR2 is YYREEE (reference sequence). The CDR3 runs 17 residues. CDR3 in DNA: TGTGCCAGCAGCTCCCATGGGGGCGGGGGTGGCACAGATACGCAGTATTTT. Translation gives CASSSHGGGGGTDTQYF.

The rearrangement links TRBV5-6 to TRBJ2-5; D possibly corresponds to TRBD1 (6 bases). Germline V gene sequence: CDR1 SGHDT, CDR2 YYEEEE. V lost 0 bases and J lost 4, with 7 bases in between. This CDR3 contains 13 residues. CDR3 region: CASSLGGLETQYF. The CDR3, as DNA: TGTGCCAGCAGCTTGGGGGGGCTAGAGACCCAGTACTTC.

The V gene is TRBV2, the J gene TRBJ2-5; D may be TRBD1 (5 bases). Trimming cost V 3 bases and J 2 bases, with 7 bases left between them. Germline CDR1 reads SNHLY; CDR2 reads FYNNEI. The CDR3 extends over 13 amino acids. The CDR3 DNA follows: TGTGCCAGCAGTGACAGGGAACAAGAGACCCAGTACTTC. Translation gives CASSDREQETQYF.

V gene TRBV18 combines with J gene TRBJ1-6, with D maybe TRBD1 (5 bases). Germline values: CDR1 KGHSH, CDR2 LQKENI. Deletions cut 2 bases from V and 6 bases from J, with 8 bases between. This CDR3 region has 14 residues. CDR3 sequence reads: CASSPSTVNSPLHF. In nucleotides, the CDR3 is TGTGCCAGCTCACCATCGACAGTTAATTCACCCCTCCACTTT.

The chain recombines TRBV5-4 with TRBJ2-7, with D perhaps TRBD1 or TRBD2 (6 bases each). With 4 bases removed from V and 4 bases from J, the gap between germline ends came to 18 bases. This CDR3 spans 15 amino acids. Germline V gene data show CDR1 as SGHNT and CDR2 as YYREEE (reference sequence). In DNA form, the CDR3 reads TGTGCCAGCAGCGGGTCAGATTCGGGGGCGTACGAGCAGTACTTC. Translating gives CASSGSDSGAYEQYF.

This clone appeared a few times. The V call is TRBV11-2, the J call TRBJ2-7, with D perhaps TRBD1 or TRBD2 (5 bases each). The CDR3 is made up of 13 amino acids. Trimming removed 6 bases from V and 4 bases from J, with 13 bases in between. The germline CDR1 and CDR2 sequences are SGHAT and FQNNGV. The CDR3 nucleotides read TGTGCCAGCAGTCGACCGGGACGGTACGAGCAGTACTTC. Protein sequence: CASSRPGRYEQYF.

The J gene is TRBJ2-6, the V gene TRBV19; 7 bases are a match to TRBD1. Germline V gene sequence: CDR1 LNHDA, CDR2 SQIVND (reference sequence). J was trimmed by 1 base and V by 4 bases; bases with no gene match: 4. The CDR3 extends over 16 amino acids. This CDR3 reads CASSNRGNSGANVLTF. The DNA of the CDR3 is TGTGCCAGTAGTAACAGGGGTAATTCTGGGGCCAACGTCCTGACTTTC.

This clone was recorded a few times. The V call is TRBV6-6, the J call TRBJ1-6, with unresolved D. Per the germline V gene, CDR1 is MNHNY and CDR2 is SVGAGI (reference sequence). This CDR3 is 12 amino acids long. With 2 bases removed from V and 7 bases from J, the gap between germline ends came to 3 bases. Here the CDR3 DNA reads TGTGCCAGCAGTTACCTAAATTCACCCCTCCACTTT. It encodes CASSYLNSPLHF.

This clone was seen only a few times. The chain links TRBV7-2 to TRBJ2-7, with D maybe TRBD2 (6 bases). Germline CDR1 reads SGHTA; CDR2 reads FQGNSA. This CDR3 spans 16 amino acids. The V gene lost 2 bases and the J gene lost 12 bases, with 26 bases spanning the gap. The CDR3 protein is CASSLTLESLRAGLYF. The DNA for the CDR3 is TGTGCCAGCAGCTTAACCTTAGAGTCCCTACGAGCGGGCCTGTACTTC.

This clone was observed a handful of times. V gene TRBV29-1 combines with J gene TRBJ2-3; no reliable D call. The CDR3 covers 13 residues. V was shortened by 3 bases and J by 0 bases, with 7 bases between the two germline ends. In germline, CDR1 is SQVTM, CDR2 ANQGSEA. CDR3 residues: CSVDRLSTDTQYF. The CDR3 DNA reads as TGCAGCGTTGACAGACTTAGCACAGATACGCAGTATTTT.

The V call is TRBV30, the J call TRBJ2-7; D might be TRBD1 (6 bases). The CDR3 is 15 amino acids. CDR1 is GTSNPN, CDR2 SVGIG, per germline (reference sequence). Trimming took off 0 bases at V and 9 bases at J, with 21 bases between the two ends. The CDR3 DNA reads as TGTGCCTGGAGTGTTCCCGGATCCGGGACATGGGGGCAGTACTTC. This translates into CAWSVPGSGTWGQYF.

This clone was counted between two and nine times. The chain couples TRBV29-1 to TRBJ2-1; 10 positions agree with TRBD2. This CDR3 comprises 15 residues. J was trimmed by 7 bases and V by 7 bases; bases with no gene match: 13. Germline CDR1 and CDR2: SQVTM and ANQGSEA. In nucleotides, the CDR3 is TGCAGCGCCCCGAAAGCGGGGGGGCCTTGGAATGAGCAGTTCTTC. Translated, it gives CSAPKAGGPWNEQFF.

The J gene is TRBJ1-5, the V gene TRBV7-2, with D hard to call. V gave up 1 base and J gave up 4 bases, with 14 bases separating them. The CDR3 length is 16 residues. Germline loops: CDR1 SGHTA, CDR2 FQGNSA. CDR3 protein: CASSLVTFSINQPQHF. DNA for the CDR3: TGTGCCAGCAGCTTAGTAACGTTCAGTATTAATCAGCCCCAGCATTTT. Drawing the rest from reference TRBV7-2 and TRBJ1-5, the complete variable domain is GAGVSQSPSNKVTEKGKDVELRCDPISGHTALYWYRQSLGQGLEFLIYFQGNSAPDKSGLPSDRFSAERTGGSVSTLTIQRTQQEDSAVYLCASSLVTFSINQPQHFGDGTRLSIL.

A few counts support this clone. This chain uses TRBV7-2 with TRBJ2-1, with a tentative D call TRBD2 (5 bases). Germline CDR1 SGHTA, CDR2 FQGNSA. V lost 0 bases and J lost 8, with 5 bases in between. CDR3 length: 12 residues. The DNA of the CDR3 is TGTGCCAGCAGCTTAGCGAGGGATGAGCAGTTCTTC. Amino acid sequence: CASSLARDEQFF.

The rearrangement links TRBV4-2 to TRBJ1-2; weak D call: TRBD1 (6 bases). The CDR3 has 16 amino acids. V was pared by 0 bases and J by 6 bases, with 17 bases between. The germline V gene has CDR1 LGHNA and CDR2 YNFKEQ. The CDR3 DNA reads as TGTGCCAGCAGCCAAGATGGGTGGACAGAAGACGATGGCTACACCTTC. It yields the protein CASSQDGWTEDDGYTF.

This clone has just a few counts. The chain links TRBV6-6 to TRBJ1-6; 7 bases match TRBD1. CDR1 and CDR2 from the germline V gene are MNHNY and SVGAGI (reference sequence). The CDR3 has 15 residues. Losses at the gene ends were 8 bases for V and 4 bases for J; bases not matched to a gene: 8. The CDR3 protein is CASSRETGYNSPLHF. CDR3 DNA sequence: TGTGCCAGCTCTAGGGAGACAGGGTATAATTCACCCCTCCACTTT.

The chain couples TRBV23-1 to TRBJ1-3, with D uncertain. TRBV23-1 counts as an open reading frame of uncertain function. Trimming removed 0 bases from V and 4 bases from J, with 7 bases in between. The CDR3 is 14 amino acids. This CDR3 reads CASSQSGSGNTIYF. Here the CDR3 DNA reads TGCGCCAGCAGTCAATCAGGGTCCGGAAACACCATATATTTT.

The rearrangement joins TRBV30 to TRBJ1-2; D is perhaps TRBD1 (5 bases). Germline V lookup: CDR1 GTSNPN, CDR2 SVGIG (reference sequence). This CDR3 is built from 14 residues. The ends were cut back, 3 bases at V and 6 bases at J, with 17 bases in the middle. The CDR3 is CAWRGTGGTDGYTF. CDR3 DNA: TGTGCCTGGAGGGGAACAGGAGGTACGGATGGCTACACCTTC.

The chain carries TRBV7-2 and TRBJ2-1; D is unclear. This CDR3 contains 12 residues. CDR1 and CDR2 (germline): SGHTA, FQGNSA. Trimming shortened V by 7 bases and J by 6 bases, and 10 bases separated the two germline ends. The DNA for the CDR3 is TGTGCCAGCACGAGTTTTGGCAATGAGCAGTTCTTC. Protein product: CASTSFGNEQFF.

V usage is TRBV5-1 and J usage is TRBJ2-3; D ambiguous. This CDR3 contains 14 residues. CDR1 is SGHRS, CDR2 YFSETQ, per germline. Between the trimmed V and J ends, which lost 2 bases and 2 bases, there was a span of 9 bases. CDR3 DNA: TGCGCCAGCAGCTTTTCGTGGCCCACAGATACGCAGTATTTT. Translation gives CASSFSWPTDTQYF.

This clone was seen a handful of times. The chain recombines TRBV7-9 with TRBJ1-2; no firm D call. The germline gives CDR1 SEHNR, CDR2 FQNEAQ (reference sequence). V shed 3 bases and J shed 3 bases, with 11 bases lying between them. This CDR3 comprises 14 residues. The CDR3 is CASSFRADDYGYTF. CDR3 in DNA: TGTGCCAGCAGCTTCCGGGCCGATGACTATGGCTACACCTTC. Full variable domain (rest looked up from reference TRBV7-9 and TRBJ1-2): DTGVSQNPRHKITKRGQNVTFRCDPISEHNRLYWYRQTLGQGPEFLTYFQNEAQLEKSRLLSDRFSAERPKGSFSTLEIQRTEQGDSAMYLCASSFRADDYGYTFGSGTRLTVV.

Only a few counts were recorded for this clone. The chain combines TRBV19 with TRBJ2-3; 8 nucleotides line up with TRBD1. V trimming: 8 bases; J trimming: 0 bases; junction bases outside the gene matches: 7. The germline V gene encodes CDR1 LNHDA and CDR2 SQIVND (reference sequence). The length of the CDR3 is 15 residues. This chain's CDR3 is CASAPGQASTDTQYF. CDR3 DNA: TGTGCCAGTGCCCCGGGACAGGCCAGCACAGATACGCAGTATTTT.

This clone was seen a handful of times. J is TRBJ2-5 and V is TRBV27; D call uncertain. The CDR3 is made up of 13 amino acids. CDR1 MNHEY and CDR2 SMNVEV come from the germline V gene (reference sequence). V lost 0 bases to trimming and J lost 4 bases, with 6 bases between them. The CDR3 protein is CASSLSHRETQYF. The CDR3 coding sequence is TGTGCCAGCAGTTTATCCCACCGAGAGACCCAGTACTTC.

The chain has TRBV29-1 and TRBJ2-1; TRBD2 is a possible D gene (6 bases). CDR1 is SQVTM and CDR2 is ANQGSEA in the germline V gene. V lost 7 bases and J 7 bases, leaving 14 bases between the germline ends. The CDR3 has 12 amino acids. The CDR3 DNA reads TGCAGCGCCCCCGGGGGAGGTAATGAGCAGTTCTTC. This sequence encodes CSAPGGGNEQFF.

This clone was counted a few times. CDR3 DNA sequence: TGTGCCAGCAGCCGGGGGGTCAATGAGCAGTTCTTC. Protein: CASSRGVNEQFF. The gene calls are TRBV7-2 and TRBJ2-1; 7 nucleotides align to TRBD2. This CDR3 is built from 12 residues. J was trimmed by 6 bases and V by 5 bases; bases with no gene match: 1. Germline V gives CDR1 SGHTA, CDR2 FQGNSA.